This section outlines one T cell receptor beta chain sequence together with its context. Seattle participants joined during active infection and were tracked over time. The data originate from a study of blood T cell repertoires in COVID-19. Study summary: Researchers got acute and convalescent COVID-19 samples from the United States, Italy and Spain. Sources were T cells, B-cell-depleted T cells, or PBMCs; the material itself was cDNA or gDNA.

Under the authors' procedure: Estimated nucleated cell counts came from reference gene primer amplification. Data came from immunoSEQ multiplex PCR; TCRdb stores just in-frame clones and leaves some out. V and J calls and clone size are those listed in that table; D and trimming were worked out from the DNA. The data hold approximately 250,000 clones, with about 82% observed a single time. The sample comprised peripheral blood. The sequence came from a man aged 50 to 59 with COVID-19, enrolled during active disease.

DNA for the CDR3: TGTGCCAGCAGAAGGGGCGTCTCTGGAAACACCATATATTTT. The encoded protein is CASRRGVSGNTIYF. The rearrangement joins TRBV28 to TRBJ1-3; a possible D gene is TRBD1 (5 bases). The V gene lost 6 bases and the J gene lost 0 bases, with 9 bases spanning the gap. The germline V gene has CDR1 MDHEN and CDR2 SYDVKM. This CDR3 comprises 14 residues.